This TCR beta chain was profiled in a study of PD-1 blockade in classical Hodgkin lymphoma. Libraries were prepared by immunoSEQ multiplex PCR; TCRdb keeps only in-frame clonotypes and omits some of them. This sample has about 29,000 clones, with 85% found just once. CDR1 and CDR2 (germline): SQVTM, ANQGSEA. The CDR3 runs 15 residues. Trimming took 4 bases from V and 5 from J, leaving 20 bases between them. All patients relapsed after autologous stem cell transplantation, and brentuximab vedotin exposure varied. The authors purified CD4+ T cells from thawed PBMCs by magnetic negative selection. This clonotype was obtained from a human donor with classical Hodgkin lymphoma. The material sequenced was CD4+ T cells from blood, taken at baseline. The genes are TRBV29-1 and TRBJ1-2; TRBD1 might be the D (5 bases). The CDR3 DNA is TGCAGCGTTGTTAAGTCACCCCAACGGGGGTATGGCTACACCTTC. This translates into CSVVKSPQRGYGYTF.